These 9 T cell receptor beta chains share one sample of origin, sequenced in a study of T cells in localized non-small cell lung cancer. Measured with immunoSEQ multiplex PCR; TCRdb has only the in-frame clones, and not every one. The profile shows roughly 30,000 clones, about 80% of them singletons. Material: peripheral blood mononuclear cells, obtained before any cancer treatment. All receptors come from a man aged 35 to 70 with stage III lung adenocarcinoma.

The genes are TRBV28 and TRBJ2-3; the match to TRBD2 covers 7 bases. V shed 3 bases and J 5 bases; nucleotides not matched to a gene: 8. The CDR3 extends over 15 amino acids. Germline assignment: CDR1 MDHEN and CDR2 SYDVKM. The CDR3: CASSFRREKEDTQYF. CDR3 coding DNA: TGTGCCAGCAGTTTCAGGCGGGAGAAGGAAGATACGCAGTATTTT.

The V call is TRBV30, the J call TRBJ1-1; D remains ambiguous. The CDR3 is 12 residues long. The V gene's germline CDR1 is GTSNPN and CDR2 SVGIG (reference sequence). Trimming removed 3 bases at V and 9 bases at J, with 14 bases between. This CDR3 reads CAWSADPRKAFF. The DNA of the CDR3 is TGTGCCTGGAGCGCGGACCCGAGGAAAGCTTTCTTT.

This chain links TRBV11-2 with TRBJ2-3; TRBD2 matches 7 bases. Germline V gene lookup returns CDR1 SGHAT and CDR2 FQNNGV. This CDR3 is 16 amino acids long. The trim removed 2 bases at V and 0 bases at J, leaving 5 bases unmatched. Here the CDR3 reads CASSLRSGASTDTQYF. CDR3 DNA sequence: TGTGCCAGCAGCTTAAGGAGCGGGGCGAGCACAGATACGCAGTATTTT.

J is TRBJ1-6 and V is TRBV5-6, with a possible D match to TRBD1 (6 bases). CDR1 is SGHDT, CDR2 YYEEEE, per germline. Trimming pared 1 base from V and 8 bases from J, leaving 13 bases between. The CDR3 is 15 amino acids. The CDR3 sequence: CASSLRTAAYSPLHF. In nucleotides, the CDR3 is TGTGCCAGCAGCTTGAGGACAGCAGCATATTCACCCCTCCACTTT.

This clone occurred once. The rearrangement uses TRBV28 and TRBJ1-4; unclear D gene. In germline, CDR1 is MDHEN, CDR2 SYDVKM. The CDR3 loop spans 13 amino acids. Trimming removed 10 bases from V and 8 bases from J, with 17 bases in between. The CDR3 region is CATNMGMGEKLFF. DNA for the CDR3: TGTGCCACCAACATGGGGATGGGGGAAAAACTGTTTTTT.

The chain recombines TRBV5-1 with TRBJ2-1; no clear D gene. Trimming shortened V by 2 bases and J by 4 bases, and 4 bases separated the two germline ends. CDR3 size: 12 residues. Germline loops: CDR1 SGHRS, CDR2 YFSETQ. CDR3 protein: CASSLNYNEQFF. The CDR3 region has the DNA TGCGCCAGCAGCTTAAATTACAATGAGCAGTTCTTC.

This clone has only one observation. The CDR3 sequence is CASSLAPLAGSGQETQYF. In DNA, the CDR3 is TGTGCCAGCAGCTTAGCGCCGCTAGCGGGAAGCGGGCAAGAGACCCAGTACTTC. This chain connects TRBV11-1 to TRBJ2-5; 9 nucleotides align to TRBD2. The trim removed 0 bases at V and 2 bases at J, leaving 10 bases unmatched. The germline V gene encodes CDR1 SGHAT and CDR2 FQDESV (reference sequence). The CDR3 covers 18 residues.

This chain links TRBV28 with TRBJ2-7, with TRBD2 as a possible D gene (7 bases). V lost 8 bases, J lost 0 bases, and 17 bases lay in between. There are 15 residues in the CDR3. CDR1 and CDR2 from the germline V gene are MDHEN and SYDVKM. The CDR3 reads CASLLGGRPSYEQYF. CDR3 nucleotide sequence: TGTGCCAGCCTCCTCGGGGGGCGCCCCTCCTACGAGCAGTACTTC.

Written as DNA, the CDR3 is TGCGCCAGCAGCTCAACGACAGCCGCGGGAAATTCACCCCTCCACTTT. It translates to CASSSTTAAGNSPLHF. The chain joins TRBV5-1 to TRBJ1-6, with D maybe TRBD1 (5 bases). Germline V gene lookup returns CDR1 SGHRS and CDR2 YFSETQ. The length of the CDR3 is 16 residues. V was trimmed by 3 bases and J by 7 bases, leaving 17 bases between them.